This record covers a single T cell receptor beta chain. This clone was observed a single time. The antigen this receptor binds is unknown. One base away there is no much larger clone; base qualities are not given. In the prospective study, participants were about 18 to 95 years old, resided in approximately 25 geographic areas of the United States, and were enrolled through a virtual design. Cohort assignment in the prospective study relied on participant-reported clinical history from a screening survey and a study questionnaire. Exposed participants had been in contact with someone with a PCR-confirmed or clinician-diagnosed COVID-19 case within 2 weeks of study entry. In the prospective study, whole blood, serum and a nasopharyngeal or oropharyngeal swab were collected from each participant by mobile phlebotomists. Prospective study participants could optionally give additional blood draws and questionnaires over an approximately two-month period. Before DNA extraction, prospective study blood samples were shipped either frozen or at room temperature.

The immunoSEQ Assay, a bias-controlled multiplex PCR, was used to amplify TCRbeta CDR3 regions from genomic DNA. Under the source paper's analysis protocol: Nucleated cell counts per sample were estimated from amplification of reference gene primers within the assay. To quantify the absolute abundance of each unique TCRbeta CDR3 rearrangement, sequence reads were collapsed and filtered. For each sample, productive Simpson clonality was calculated as the square root of Simpson's diversity index across productive rearrangements. TCRdb provides this immuneACCESS table in a form limited to in-frame rearrangements. Some clones are lacking; in checked studies, under half of them reflect an unresolved V gene, and why the rest are absent is not known. That table gives V, J and clone size, and the DNA gave D and trimming. The sample table lists a few hundred thousand clones, 75% to 90% of them with a count of one. The top ten hold about 4% of the sample.

The data are from a study of blood T cell repertoires in COVID-19 (dated by TCRdb to 2019 to 2021). Regarding the study in general: Collaborator samples came from the United States, Italy and Spain and covered acute and convalescent phases of COVID-19. The material from the prospective study consisted of cDNA or gDNA derived from T cells, B-cell-depleted T cells, or PBMCs. Subjects who had been exposed to COVID-19, were actively infected with it, or had recovered from it provided the deeply sampled blood TCRbeta repertoires that made up the dataset. A freely available public database, intended as a resource for researchers studying the immune response to SARS-CoV-2, is where the repertoires were released. The samples were drawn from the first 160 participants of the ongoing ImmuneRACE study and from 1,254 subjects provided by 6 global collaborators. The sample metadata nearly always contained a de-identified subject ID, COVID-19 status, age in years and sex. Where HLA class I and class II types were available, the types were taken from metadata supplied by the sample provider, not from assay-based typing.

Here is what the overall study found, with its caveats: How much clinical and demographic metadata was included differed by source and by participant, and the metadata was provided uncurated.

Ends trimmed: V by 8 bases, J by 6 bases; bases unmatched to a gene: 14. For CDR1 and CDR2, the germline V gene lists MNHEY and SVGAGI. Its CDR3 holds 15 amino acids, cysteine through phenylalanine. Only the CDR3 DNA stays, 45 bases, in frame from base 1. The sequenced sample was PBMCs or T cells enriched from blood (not recorded which). In this chain, TRBV6-5 is recombined with TRBJ2-7; TRBD1 lines up with 9 middle nucleotides. This clonotype originated in a woman aged 25 to 39 who had been exposed to COVID-19. The sequenced DNA: TGTGCCAGCGGAAAGGCCGGGACAGGGAGGTCCGAGCAGTACTTC. This is translated as CASGKAGTGRSEQYF.